This entry concerns a single TCR beta chain. Per germline, CDR1 MNHEY and CDR2 SMNVEV (reference sequence). CDR3 size: 12 residues. Trimming removed 7 bases at V and 5 bases at J, with 9 bases between. Using immunoSEQ multiplex PCR, the repertoire was profiled, and TCRdb retains in-frame clones only, with some absent. Of a few hundred thousand clones in the sample, around 86% were seen once. This record comes from a study of blood T cell repertoires in COVID-19. Study-level background: PBMCs, B-cell-depleted T cells, or T cells were the source of the cDNA or gDNA that made up the material.

Sequenced input: peripheral blood. V and J are TRBV27 and TRBJ2-1; D ambiguous. The receptor's source is a woman between 40 and 55 years old who had recovered from COVID-19. CDR3 region: CASKVGDNEQFF. DNA for the CDR3: TGTGCCAGCAAGGTCGGAGACAATGAGCAGTTCTTC.